Shown below are 18 T cell receptor beta chains from a single sample sequenced in a study of radiation and T cells in renal cell carcinoma. Produced via immunoSEQ multiplex PCR; TCRdb's table is partial and in-frame only. The table records about 61,000 clones, over 70% of them present only once. Time point: baseline pretreatment blood. As for treatment: 15 Gy SBRT to primary tumor, nephrectomy 4 weeks later. Sequenced here: blood, sampled from a patient whose treatment included radiotherapy and nephrectomy. The receptors come from a man between 60 and 70 years old with renal cell carcinoma.

This clone was picked up one time. The V and J genes are TRBV10-1 and TRBJ2-3; D not resolved. Germline V gives CDR1 WNHNN, CDR2 SYGVQD (reference sequence). The CDR3 is 15 residues long. With 0 bases removed from V and 6 bases from J, the gap between germline ends came to 13 bases. The CDR3 reads CASSESRGLYDTQYF. The CDR3 DNA reads TGCGCCAGCAGTGAGTCGCGTGGGCTCTACGATACGCAGTATTTT.

J is TRBJ2-3 and V is TRBV9; TRBD2 matches 7 bases. This CDR3 is built from 16 residues. In germline, CDR1 is SGDLS, CDR2 YYNGEE. V shed 5 bases and J 1 base; nucleotides not matched to a gene: 10. In nucleotides, the CDR3 is TGTGCCAGCAGTGAGAGCGGGGAATTTGGCACAGATACGCAGTATTTT. It codes for CASSESGEFGTDTQYF.

The chain couples TRBV20-1 to TRBJ2-1; 9 bases match TRBD1. Trimming cost V 6 bases and J 16 bases; bases outside gene matches: 10. Per germline, CDR1 DFQATT and CDR2 SNEGSKA (reference sequence). The CDR3 has 11 amino acids. CDR3 nucleotides: TGCAGTGCCACTACAGGGGGCAGTAGATTCTTC. Protein: CSATTGGSRFF.

V and J are TRBV18 and TRBJ2-2; 7 bases are a match to TRBD1. The trim removed 5 bases at V and 5 bases at J, leaving 2 bases unmatched. This CDR3 is 13 amino acids long. Germline loops: CDR1 KGHSH, CDR2 LQKENI. CDR3 in amino acids: CASSTGQTGELFF. The CDR3, as DNA: TGTGCCAGCTCAACGGGACAGACCGGGGAGCTGTTTTTT. Based on the CDR3 plus reference TRBV18 and TRBJ2-2, the full variable domain is NAGVMQNPRHLVRRRGQEARLRCSPMKGHSHVYWYRQLPEEGLKFMVYLQKENIIDESGMPKERFSAEFPKEGPSILRIQQVVRGDSAAYFCASSTGQTGELFFGEGSRLTVL.

This chain links TRBV6-6 with TRBJ2-2; TRBD2 matches 11 bases. CDR3 length: 16 residues. Looked up from germline, CDR1 is MNHNY and CDR2 is SVGAGI (reference sequence). Losses at the gene ends were 6 bases for V and 7 bases for J; bases not matched to a gene: 10. The CDR3 region has the DNA TGTGCCAGCAGCCCAACTAGCGGGAGTTACATCGGGGAGCTGTTTTTT. It is translated as CASSPTSGSYIGELFF.

The V call is TRBV5-4, the J call TRBJ2-7, with D unclear. The V gene's germline CDR1 is SGHNT and CDR2 YYREEE (reference sequence). The CDR3 is 16 residues long. V lost 1 base to trimming and J lost 3 bases, with 17 bases between them. The CDR3 reads CASSLFGPTIVYEQYF. The CDR3, as DNA: TGTGCCAGCAGCTTGTTCGGACCAACGATAGTCTACGAGCAGTACTTC.

The V and J genes are TRBV11-2 and TRBJ1-5, with TRBD1 as a possible D gene (5 bases). Trimming shortened V by 4 bases and J by 7 bases, and 14 bases separated the two germline ends. CDR1 is SGHAT and CDR2 is FQNNGV in the germline V gene. The CDR3 runs to 14 residues. The CDR3 is CASSSLQGRQPQHF. The CDR3 DNA is TGTGCCAGCAGCTCCCTTCAGGGACGGCAGCCCCAGCATTTT.

This clone was counted only a few times. The V gene is TRBV13, the J gene TRBJ1-2; 7 positions agree with TRBD1. The CDR3 is 18 residues long. V lost 5 bases and J lost 7; bases outside the gene matches: 22. Germline lookup yields CDR1 PRHDT and CDR2 FYEKMQ (reference sequence). CDR3 sequence: CASSGGQAQQALSRGYTF. The DNA of the CDR3 is TGTGCCAGCAGCGGAGGACAGGCCCAACAGGCCCTCTCGCGTGGCTACACCTTC. Full variable domain (remainder filled in from reference TRBV13 and TRBJ1-2): AAGVIQSPRHLIKEKRETATLKCYPIPRHDTVYWYQQGPGQDPQFLISFYEKMQSDKGSIPDRFSAQQFSDYHSELNMSSLELGDSALYFCASSGGQAQQALSRGYTFGSGTRLTVV.

The rearrangement uses TRBV19 and TRBJ2-3; the match to TRBD2 covers 12 bases. V shed 6 bases and J 3 bases; nucleotides not matched to a gene: 7. The CDR3 is 16 amino acids. Germline lookup yields CDR1 LNHDA and CDR2 SQIVND (reference sequence). The CDR3 protein is CASRPLAGGVTDTQYF. The CDR3 DNA reads as TGTGCCAGTAGGCCACTAGCGGGAGGTGTGACAGATACGCAGTATTTT.

This clone is medium-sized. The chain has TRBV5-8 and TRBJ1-2; 9 bases align to TRBD1. Germline-derived CDR1 and CDR2 are SGHTS and YDEGEE. Germline trimming cut 2 bases from V and 7 bases from J; bases unmatched to any gene: 3. The CDR3 extends over 13 amino acids. In DNA form, the CDR3 reads TGTGCCAGCAGCTTTACAGGGGGCGTTGGCTACACCTTC. Its protein product is CASSFTGGVGYTF.

The rearrangement links TRBV19 to TRBJ2-1, with TRBD2 matching over 8 bases. Trimming removed 5 bases from V and 7 bases from J; junction bases left unmatched: 13. The CDR3 spans 16 residues. The germline gives CDR1 LNHDA, CDR2 SQIVND (reference sequence). This chain's CDR3 is CASSPTGTRHLNEQFF. DNA for the CDR3: TGTGCCAGTAGTCCGACCGGGACTAGACATTTGAATGAGCAGTTCTTC.

The CDR3, as DNA: TGTGCCAGCAGCCCCGGGGCCCTCTATAATTCACCCCTCCACTTT. This sequence encodes CASSPGALYNSPLHF. The chain has TRBV5-6 and TRBJ1-6, with a weak D call TRBD1 (5 bases). V lost 4 bases and J lost 3, with 11 bases in between. CDR3 length: 15 residues. Germline values: CDR1 SGHDT, CDR2 YYEEEE.

The chain combines TRBV12-5 with TRBJ2-1, with TRBD1 identical over 11 bases. The CDR3 spans 18 residues. Unmatched junction bases numbered 10, after V lost 2 bases and J lost 4 bases. From germline, CDR1 is LGHNT and CDR2 FRNRAP. CDR3 bases: TGTGCTAGTGGTTTGTGGACAGGGGGCAGAGGTATTTACAATGAGCAGTTCTTC. Its translation is CASGLWTGGRGIYNEQFF.

The rearrangement uses TRBV11-3 and TRBJ1-2, with 7 bases fitting TRBD1. The V segment lost 5 bases and the J segment 7 bases; nucleotides outside the gene matches: 7. The CDR3 covers 13 residues. Per the germline V gene, CDR1 is SGHNT and CDR2 is YENEEA. CDR3 DNA sequence: TGTGCCAGCAGCGAAACAGGGGATGGTGGCTACACCTTC. Protein sequence: CASSETGDGGYTF.

V and J are TRBV7-9 and TRBJ1-1; D is undetermined. This CDR3 comprises 17 residues. CDR1 is SEHNR and CDR2 is FQNEAQ in the germline V gene (reference sequence). V was trimmed by 1 base and J by 4 bases, leaving 19 bases between them. The CDR3 nucleotides are TGTGCCAGCAGCTTAGGACGGGATACGGTCAGTGGCACTGAAGCTTTCTTT. Amino acid sequence: CASSLGRDTVSGTEAFF.

The chain employs TRBV6-1 and TRBJ2-3, with D possibly TRBD1 on 6 matching bases. Germline-derived CDR1 and CDR2 are MNHNS and SASEGT. This CDR3 is built from 14 residues. Trimming shortened V by 6 bases and J by 4 bases, and 14 bases separated the two germline ends. The CDR3 coding sequence is TGTGCCAGCAGCCCGGGACATGGGGCAGATACGCAGTATTTT. Translation: CASSPGHGADTQYF.

This clone was observed a few times. The chain combines TRBV7-2 with TRBJ1-1; 8 bases map to TRBD1. Germline loops: CDR1 SGHTA, CDR2 FQGNSA. This CDR3 spans 12 amino acids. The trim removed 3 bases at V and 10 bases at J, leaving 4 bases unmatched. For the CDR3, the DNA is TGTGCCAGCAGCTTCAACGACAGGGGAGCTTTCTTT. Amino acids: CASSFNDRGAFF.

Concerning this clone: This CDR3 is also generated by other DNA sequences in the sample. V is TRBV7-3 and J is TRBJ2-1, with D unresolved. The CDR3 covers 15 residues. Germline assignment: CDR1 SGHTA and CDR2 FQGTGA. Trimming shortened V by 2 bases and J by 0 bases, and 8 bases separated the two germline ends. CDR3 residues: CASSLFDNSYNEQFF. The CDR3 DNA reads as TGTGCCAGCAGCTTATTCGACAACTCCTACAATGAGCAGTTCTTC.